This TCR beta chain was recovered during a study of Graves' ophthalmopathy and Graves' hyperthyroidism. This clonotype came up many times. Its target is unknown. Someone took the PBMCs out of roughly 10 ml of fresh peripheral blood. Amplifying from RNA transcripts, the study obtained TCR beta CDR3 regions. In the first round, RT-PCR was carried out with HTBI primers, and a multiplex PCR formed the second round. TCRdb independently ran MiXCR on the multiplex PCR reads; one entry per CDR3 protein. The profile covers approximately 700,000 distinct CDR3 sequences, with about 44% appearing a single time and 35% to 55% taken by the ten largest. Study conclusions and caveats: Most clonotypes expanded in thyroid above 0.001 frequency were present in blood too.

Germline V CDR1 and CDR2: SQVTM, ANQGSEA. V gave up 2 bases and J gave up 2 bases, with 7 bases separating them. This CDR3 is 12 amino acids long. The sequenced material came from peripheral blood. The sequence came from an adult man with Graves' ophthalmopathy. The chain employs TRBV29-1 and TRBJ2-7; D is perhaps TRBD1 (5 bases). The CDR3 reads CSVESRAYEQYF. The CDR3 coding sequence is TGCAGCGTTGAAAGCAGGGCCTACGAGCAGTACTTC.